The 2 T cell receptor beta chains presented below share a single source sample, sequenced in a study of blood T cell repertoires in COVID-19. Generated by immunoSEQ multiplex PCR, the TCRdb table keeps only in-frame clones and is missing some. This table has some 400,000 clones, 85% to 90% appearing once. Sequenced material: peripheral blood. The source is a man aged 18 to 35 with active or convalescent COVID-19.

J is TRBJ2-2 and V is TRBV9; 10 nucleotides align to TRBD2. CDR1 and CDR2 from the germline V gene are SGDLS and YYNGEE. The CDR3 totals 17 residues. V lost 4 bases and J lost 4; bases outside the gene matches: 10. CDR3 sequence: CASSSSTSGEGTGELFF. Written as DNA, the CDR3 is TGTGCCAGCAGCTCCTCAACTAGCGGGGAGGGCACCGGGGAGCTGTTTTTT.

The chain is built from TRBV6-1 and TRBJ1-6; 10 nucleotides agree with TRBD1. Trimming at V came to 0 bases and at J to 9 bases, leaving 2 bases not matched to a gene. CDR3 length: 15 amino acids. Germline values: CDR1 MNHNS, CDR2 SASEGT. The CDR3 DNA is TGTGCCAGCAGTGAAGCCGGGACAGGGGCTTCACCCCTCCACTTT. Its translation is CASSEAGTGASPLHF.